These 17 T cell receptor beta chains share one sample of origin, sequenced in a study of a mutant IDH1 vaccine in newly diagnosed glioma. Only in-frame clones appear in the TCRdb table, and some are missing; sequencing was by immunoSEQ multiplex PCR. The sample records 35,000 to 40,000 clones, roughly 92% being singletons. Noted time point: baseline, week 1 (first vaccination visit). Treatment noted: pre-vaccination baseline after standard-of-care therapy. Sample: PBMCs, taken from a glioma patient treated with radiotherapy, temozolomide or both. The receptors derive from a young man with glioma.

V usage is TRBV19 and J usage is TRBJ1-5, with D possibly matching TRBD1 (6 bases). The germline gives CDR1 LNHDA, CDR2 SQIVND (reference sequence). V dropped 7 bases and J dropped 0 bases, with 13 bases sitting between them. The CDR3 extends over 15 amino acids. The CDR3 reads CASTTDRDSNQPQHF. The CDR3 DNA reads as TGTGCCAGTACTACGGACAGAGATAGCAATCAGCCCCAGCATTTT.

This sequence joins TRBV4-2 and TRBJ2-2; 9 bases fit TRBD1. Germline V gene data show CDR1 as LGHNA and CDR2 as YNFKEQ. The trim removed 7 bases at V and 5 bases at J, leaving 11 bases unmatched. The CDR3 contains 16 residues. DNA of the CDR3: TGTGCCAGCACCTGGGTCGGGACAGGGAAGACCGGGGAGCTGTTTTTT. Translation gives CASTWVGTGKTGELFF.

This clone appeared once. The V call is TRBV5-1, the J call TRBJ2-3, with D unresolved. The V end lost 0 bases, the J end lost 5 bases, and 7 bases lay between the germline ends. Germline lookup yields CDR1 SGHRS and CDR2 YFSETQ. This CDR3 contains 13 residues. The CDR3 protein is CASSLEAGDTQYF. The CDR3 DNA reads as TGCGCCAGCAGCTTGGAGGCCGGAGATACGCAGTATTTT.

The DNA for the CDR3 is TGTGCCTGGAGTTTCCGGGACAGGGGGGGCTACACCTTC. It translates to CAWSFRDRGGYTF. This chain joins TRBV30 and TRBJ1-2; 11 bases map to TRBD1. The CDR3 has 13 amino acids. V trimming: 2 bases; J trimming: 8 bases; junction bases outside the gene matches: 4. Germline V gene sequence: CDR1 GTSNPN, CDR2 SVGIG (reference sequence).

The chain recombines TRBV6-4 with TRBJ1-2, with D possibly TRBD1 on 5 matching bases. V lost 3 bases, J lost 7 bases, and 15 bases lay in between. This CDR3 region has 14 residues. Germline V gene sequence: CDR1 MRHNA, CDR2 SNTAGT. The DNA for the CDR3 is TGTGCCAGCAGTGATGGTTTTGCAGGGAGTGGCTACACCTTC. It specifies CASSDGFAGSGYTF.

This chain joins TRBV2 and TRBJ2-7, with D possibly being TRBD1 or TRBD2 (5 bases each). Trimming took off 6 bases at V and 2 bases at J, with 20 bases between the two ends. The germline V gene encodes CDR1 SNHLY and CDR2 FYNNEI. CDR3 length equals 16 residues. CDR3 protein: CASSGAPGSLPYEQYF. As DNA, the CDR3 is TGTGCCAGCAGCGGGGCCCCCGGGTCGCTTCCCTACGAGCAGTACTTC. Using reference TRBV2 and TRBJ2-7 for the parts outside the CDR3, the full variable domain is EPEVTQTPSHQVTQMGQEVILRCVPISNHLYFYWYRQILGQKVEFLVSFYNNEISEKSEIFDDQFSVERPDGSNFTLKIRSTKLEDSAMYFCASSGAPGSLPYEQYFGPGTRLTVT.

Relative to its sample, this clone is medium-sized. The rearrangement joins TRBV2 to TRBJ1-5; D not resolved. The length of the CDR3 is 12 residues. Germline V gene data show CDR1 as SNHLY and CDR2 as FYNNEI. V gave up 4 bases and J gave up 7 bases, with 8 bases separating them. The CDR3 loop reads CASSAFGQPQHF. CDR3 coding DNA: TGTGCCAGCAGTGCTTTTGGCCAGCCCCAGCATTTT.

This clone was counted once. The J gene is TRBJ2-2, the V gene TRBV6-6, with TRBD1 matching over 7 bases. This CDR3 has 15 residues. Germline trimming cut 2 bases from V and 4 bases from J; bases unmatched to any gene: 4. Germline V gives CDR1 MNHNY, CDR2 SVGAGI (reference sequence). CDR3 residues: CASSYTSGGTGELFF. DNA for the CDR3: TGTGCCAGCAGTTACACTTCAGGGGGCACCGGGGAGCTGTTTTTT.

The V and J genes are TRBV7-2 and TRBJ2-3; 9 nucleotides agree with TRBD2. The CDR3 consists of 13 residues. The germline CDR1 and CDR2 sequences are SGHTA and FQGNSA. The V and J ends lost 8 bases and 1 base, in that order; junction bases with no gene match: 1. CDR3 loop: CASRTSGTDTQYF. The CDR3 nucleotides read TGTGCCAGCCGGACTAGCGGCACAGATACGCAGTATTTT.

In DNA, the CDR3 is TGTGCCTGGAGTGTAGCTAGCGGGACCAAAAACATTCAGTACTTC. Translated: CAWSVASGTKNIQYF. This chain connects TRBV30 to TRBJ2-4, with 9 bases identical to TRBD2. CDR3 length equals 15 residues. V lost 0 bases and J lost 2; bases outside the gene matches: 2. CDR1 and CDR2 from the germline V gene are GTSNPN and SVGIG (reference sequence).

This clone was observed a single time. This chain links TRBV7-9 with TRBJ1-2; the D is unclear. CDR3 length: 14 residues. V dropped 5 bases and J dropped 3 bases, with 13 bases sitting between them. The V gene's germline CDR1 is SEHNR and CDR2 FQNEAQ (reference sequence). CDR3 DNA: TGTGCCAGCAGCAAGGCCAGGCAAGACTATGGCTACACCTTC. Translated, it gives CASSKARQDYGYTF.

The chain joins TRBV18 to TRBJ1-1; D remains unclear. Between the trimmed V and J ends, which lost 0 bases and 7 bases, there was a span of 9 bases. CDR1 and CDR2 from the germline V gene are KGHSH and LQKENI. This CDR3 has 13 amino acids. CDR3 protein: CASSPPNSIEAFF. CDR3 DNA sequence: TGTGCCAGCTCACCACCGAACAGCATTGAAGCTTTCTTT.

The J gene is TRBJ2-5, the V gene TRBV30; D is uncertain. CDR3 length: 13 residues. Trimming took 0 bases from V and 1 from J, leaving 6 bases between them. Germline V lookup: CDR1 GTSNPN, CDR2 SVGIG (reference sequence). The CDR3 region is CAWSVPGQETQYF. The CDR3 bases are TGTGCCTGGAGTGTACCCGGCCAAGAGACCCAGTACTTC.

J is TRBJ1-2 and V is TRBV29-1; no definite D call. There are 11 residues in the CDR3. Germline assignment: CDR1 SQVTM and CDR2 ANQGSEA. The V and J ends lost 4 bases and 5 bases respectively, with 8 bases between them. The CDR3 DNA reads as TGCAGCGTTGCGGAGCAGTATGGCTACACCTTC. It specifies CSVAEQYGYTF.

J is TRBJ2-3 and V is TRBV18; tentatively, D is TRBD1 (5 bases). The V gene lost 2 bases and the J gene lost 2 bases, with 8 bases spanning the gap. The CDR3 length is 14 residues. Germline V gene data show CDR1 as KGHSH and CDR2 as LQKENI. The CDR3, as DNA: TGTGCCAGCTCACCATACAGGTCCACAGATACGCAGTATTTT. Translated: CASSPYRSTDTQYF.

The genes are TRBV4-3 and TRBJ1-6; D might be TRBD1 (5 bases). CDR1 LGHNA and CDR2 YSLEER come from the germline V gene. V was trimmed by 4 bases and J by 9 bases, leaving 19 bases between them. CDR3 length: 16 amino acids. CDR3 in DNA: TGCGCCAGCAGCCTCCAGGCTTCACTTGGGGGTTCACCCCTCCACTTT. Encoded protein: CASSLQASLGGSPLHF.

J is TRBJ2-3 and V is TRBV30; a weak D match, TRBD2 (7 bases). Germline V lookup: CDR1 GTSNPN, CDR2 SVGIG (reference sequence). The CDR3 is 16 residues long. The V end lost 3 bases, the J end lost 0 bases, and 16 bases lay between the germline ends. The CDR3 region is CAWRAGHAPSTDTQYF. The CDR3 nucleotides are TGTGCCTGGAGAGCGGGACACGCGCCGAGCACAGATACGCAGTATTTT.